These T cell receptor beta chains were read from a single sample in a study of T-cell memory formation after mild COVID-19. One entry per CDR3 protein results from TCRdb running MiXCR on the 5' RACE reads. The sample has 300,000 to 400,000 distinct CDR3 sequences, roughly an eighth seen once. Sequencing input: PBMCs or a T cell subset sorted from them (not recorded which). The receptors come from a man in his late teens or twenties who had mild COVID-19 (a few samples of this study predate the infection). Cell type and time point are not known. Each CDR3 is given without its conserved first and last residue.

V gene,J gene,CDR3 protein
TRBV7-2,TRBJ1-2,ASSRETGAPYGYT
TRBV7-8,TRBJ2-4,ASSTEWSGSKNIQY
TRBV28,TRBJ2-5,ASTQGQYQETQY
TRBV5-1,TRBJ1-2,ASKFLSRETDGRRGYT
TRBV7-2,TRBJ2-5,ASSSLRGKGTQY
TRBV7-8,TRBJ2-3,ASSYSGITDTQY
TRBV18,TRBJ2-5,ASSQGPGETQY
TRBV6-2/TRBV6-3,TRBJ2-5,ASSSPRTGAETQY
TRBV6-5,TRBJ2-2,ASLRTAGGPGELF
TRBV4-1,TRBJ2-6,ASSQLSKATFSGANVLT
TRBV5-5,TRBJ2-3,ASSRPGTDTQY
TRBV7-2,TRBJ1-3,ASSRDRTGNTIY
TRBV6-2/TRBV6-3,TRBJ2-3,ASSYSGFTDTQY
TRBV7-9,TRBJ1-6,ASSLGSQGGNSPLH
TRBV7-3,TRBJ2-2,ASSSDSTGELF
TRBV7-2,TRBJ2-5,ASTNRALETQY
TRBV2,TRBJ1-2,ASSTLRGFGGYT
TRBV12-3/TRBV12-4,TRBJ2-5,ASRTGGAETQY
TRBV5-1,TRBJ1-2,ASSLGTGDSGYT
TRBV7-8,TRBJ2-2,ASSSTQRGTGELF
TRBV5-1,TRBJ1-1,ASSIQGQNTEAF
TRBV4-1,TRBJ1-5,ASSQGDANQPQH
TRBV4-2,TRBJ2-4,ASRGVSADIQY
TRBV12-3/TRBV12-4,TRBJ2-7,ASSFGQPSYEQY
TRBV7-3,TRBJ2-7,ASSSGTSGQRY
TRBV14,TRBJ2-1,ASSQDLRLAGNEQF
TRBV24-1,TRBJ1-2,ATSVAGHNYGYT
TRBV11-2,TRBJ2-2,ASSSQRTGELF
TRBV4-3,TRBJ2-7,ASSQDGGLYEQY
TRBV7-9,TRBJ1-5,ASSLTRNQPQH
TRBV6-5,TRBJ1-6,ASSYSKAGGNTSPLH
TRBV7-2,TRBJ2-5,ASSIPGQGSETQY
TRBV18,TRBJ1-1,ASSPWAKNTEAF
TRBV15,TRBJ2-3,ATSREDSPRDTQY
TRBV10-2,TRBJ2-3,ASSALLTLYTDTQY
TRBV5-1,TRBJ1-2,ASSVTENYGYT
TRBV6-6,TRBJ2-2,ASSMGRNTGELF
TRBV5-1,TRBJ2-1,ASSLRAKSDNEQF
TRBV4-1,TRBJ1-6,ASSQDRGSSSPLH
TRBV24-1,TRBJ2-1,ATSDSSRSYNEQF
TRBV3-1,TRBJ2-1,ASSQAGEQF
TRBV5-6,TRBJ1-1,ASSLARQGGTEAF
TRBV12-3/TRBV12-4,TRBJ2-5,ASSFWGGKETQY
TRBV19,TRBJ1-2,ASSSKAGGPRGYT
TRBV19,TRBJ2-1,ASSIVVGRDEQF
TRBV5-6,TRBJ2-1,ASSRPPGIDEQF
TRBV7-7,TRBJ2-5,ASSLSPSGGTQETQY
TRBV18,TRBJ2-5,ASSPRNGGLGETQY
TRBV5-1,TRBJ2-2,ASSLAGMGYTGELF
TRBV24-1,TRBJ1-5,ATNRMEGNQPQH
TRBV7-3,TRBJ1-1,ASSLFSPDLNTEAF
TRBV30,TRBJ2-3,AWSVLLGNTQY
TRBV12-3/TRBV12-4,TRBJ1-3,ASSHGDRGLSGNTIY
TRBV15,TRBJ2-1,ATSRTSSYNEQF
TRBV7-6,TRBJ2-7,ASSPPTVSSPGGEQY